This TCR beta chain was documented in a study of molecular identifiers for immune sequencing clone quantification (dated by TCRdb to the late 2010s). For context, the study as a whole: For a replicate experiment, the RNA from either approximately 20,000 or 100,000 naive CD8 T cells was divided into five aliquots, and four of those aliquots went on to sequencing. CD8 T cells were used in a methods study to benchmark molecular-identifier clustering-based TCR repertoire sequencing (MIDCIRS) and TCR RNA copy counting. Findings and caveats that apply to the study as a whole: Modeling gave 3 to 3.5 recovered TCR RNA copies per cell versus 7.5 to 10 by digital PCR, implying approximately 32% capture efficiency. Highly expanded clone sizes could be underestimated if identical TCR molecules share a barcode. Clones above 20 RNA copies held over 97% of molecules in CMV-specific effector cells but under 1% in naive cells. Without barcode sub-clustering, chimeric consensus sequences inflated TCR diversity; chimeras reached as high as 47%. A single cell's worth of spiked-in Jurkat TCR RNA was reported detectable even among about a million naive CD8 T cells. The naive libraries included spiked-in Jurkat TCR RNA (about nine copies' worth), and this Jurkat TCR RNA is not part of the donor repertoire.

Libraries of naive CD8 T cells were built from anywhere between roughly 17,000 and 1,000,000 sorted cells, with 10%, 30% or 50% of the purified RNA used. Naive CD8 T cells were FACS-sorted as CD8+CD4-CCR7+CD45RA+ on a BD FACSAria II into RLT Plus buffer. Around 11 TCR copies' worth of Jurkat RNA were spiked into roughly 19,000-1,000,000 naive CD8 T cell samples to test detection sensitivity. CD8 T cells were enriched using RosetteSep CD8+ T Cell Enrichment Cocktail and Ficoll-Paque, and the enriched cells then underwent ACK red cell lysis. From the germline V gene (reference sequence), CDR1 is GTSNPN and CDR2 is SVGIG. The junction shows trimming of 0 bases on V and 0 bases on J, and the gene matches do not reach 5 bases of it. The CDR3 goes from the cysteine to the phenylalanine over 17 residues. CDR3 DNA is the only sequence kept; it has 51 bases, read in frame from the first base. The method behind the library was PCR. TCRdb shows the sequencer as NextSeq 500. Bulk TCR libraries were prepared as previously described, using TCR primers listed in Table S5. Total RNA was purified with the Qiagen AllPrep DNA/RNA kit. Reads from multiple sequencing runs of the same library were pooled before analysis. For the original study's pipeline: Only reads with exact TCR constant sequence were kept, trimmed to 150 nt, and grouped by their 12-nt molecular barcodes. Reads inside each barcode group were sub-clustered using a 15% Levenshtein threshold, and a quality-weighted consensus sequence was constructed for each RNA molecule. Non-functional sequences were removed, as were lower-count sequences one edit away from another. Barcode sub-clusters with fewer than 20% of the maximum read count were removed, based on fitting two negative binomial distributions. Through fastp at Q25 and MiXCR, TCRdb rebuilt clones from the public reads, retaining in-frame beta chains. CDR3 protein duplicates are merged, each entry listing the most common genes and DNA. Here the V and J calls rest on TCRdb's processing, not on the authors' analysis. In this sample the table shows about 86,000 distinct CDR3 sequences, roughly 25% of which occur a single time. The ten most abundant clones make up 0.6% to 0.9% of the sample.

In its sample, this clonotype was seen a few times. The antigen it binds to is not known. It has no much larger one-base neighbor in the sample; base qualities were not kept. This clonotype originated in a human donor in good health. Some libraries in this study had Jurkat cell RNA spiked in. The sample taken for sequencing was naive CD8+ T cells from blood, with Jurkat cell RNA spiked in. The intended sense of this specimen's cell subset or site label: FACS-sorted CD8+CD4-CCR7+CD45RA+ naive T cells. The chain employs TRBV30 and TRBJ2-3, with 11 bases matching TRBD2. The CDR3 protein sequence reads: CAWSVQGLAASTDTQYF. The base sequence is TGTGCCTGGAGTGTACAGGGACTAGCGGCTAGCACAGATACGCAGTATTTT.